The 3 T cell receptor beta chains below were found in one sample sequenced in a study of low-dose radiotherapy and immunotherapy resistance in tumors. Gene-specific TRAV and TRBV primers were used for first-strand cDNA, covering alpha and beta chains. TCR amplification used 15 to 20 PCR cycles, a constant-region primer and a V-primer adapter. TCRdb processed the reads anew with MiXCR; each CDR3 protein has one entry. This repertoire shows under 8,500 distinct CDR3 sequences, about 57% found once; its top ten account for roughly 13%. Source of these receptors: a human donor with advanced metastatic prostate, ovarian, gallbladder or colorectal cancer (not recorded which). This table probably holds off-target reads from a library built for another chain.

This CDR3 is CASSYSSGGGNTIYF. Written as DNA, the CDR3 is TGTGCCAGCAGTTACTCAAGTGGGGGTGGAAACACCATATATTTT. V usage is TRBV6-5 and J usage is TRBJ1-3; a weak D match, TRBD1 (5 bases). Germline CDR1 reads MNHEY; CDR2 reads SVGAGI. CDR3 length equals 15 residues. Trimming removed 0 bases at V and 3 bases at J, with 9 bases between.

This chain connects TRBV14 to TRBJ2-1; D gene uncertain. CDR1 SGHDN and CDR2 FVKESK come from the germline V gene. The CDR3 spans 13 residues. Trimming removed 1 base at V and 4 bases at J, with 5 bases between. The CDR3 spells CASSQGTYNEQFF. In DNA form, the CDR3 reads TGTGCCAGCAGCCAAGGAACTTACAATGAGCAGTTCTTC. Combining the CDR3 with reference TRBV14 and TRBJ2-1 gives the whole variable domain EAGVTQFPSHSVIEKGQTVTLRCDPISGHDNLYWYRRVMGKEIKFLLHFVKESKQDESGMPNNRFLAERTGGTYSTLKVQPAELEDSGVYFCASSQGTYNEQFFGPGTRLTVL.

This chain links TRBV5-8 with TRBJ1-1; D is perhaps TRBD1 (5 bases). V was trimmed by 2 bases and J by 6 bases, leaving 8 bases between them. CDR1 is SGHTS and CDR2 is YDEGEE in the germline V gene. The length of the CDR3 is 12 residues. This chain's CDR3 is CASSLWDSEAFF. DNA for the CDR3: TGTGCCAGCAGCTTATGGGACTCTGAAGCTTTCTTT.